This T cell receptor beta chain was obtained from a study of radiotherapy plus CTLA-4 blockade in lung cancer. CDR1 is WNHNN, CDR2 SYGVQD, per germline (reference sequence). The CDR3 is 14 residues long. V gave up 5 bases and J gave up 2 bases; unmatched junction bases: 4. A word on this clone: What it recognizes is unknown.

Produced via immunoSEQ multiplex PCR; TCRdb's table is partial and in-frame only. Of about 98,000 clones detected, roughly four fifths appear once; the ten largest clones hold roughly 3.5%. The study treated chemo-refractory metastatic non-small-cell lung cancer patients with focal radiation plus ipilimumab CTLA-4 blockade. Findings and caveats of the study: TCR clones from tumors expanded in blood after radiotherapy plus ipilimumab.

The chain joins TRBV10-1 to TRBJ2-3; 7 bases match TRBD2. The specimen comprised peripheral blood, sampled from a patient treated with radiotherapy plus ipilimumab. The sequence was collected from a human donor with non-small cell lung cancer who had a partial response to radiotherapy plus ipilimumab. The CDR3 here is CASSFGTNTDTQYF. CDR3 nucleotide sequence: TGCGCCAGCAGTTTCGGGACTAACACAGATACGCAGTATTTT.